This TCR beta chain was sequenced in a study of shared clonotypes between healthy human individuals. Notes on the study in general: Sharing across four donors was highest in naive CD4 (roughly 5%) and lowest in memory CD8 (around 0.4%).

Splitting of CD4+ cells produced CD45RA+ naive and CD45RA-negative memory subsets. Concerning this clone: What it recognizes is unknown.

In germline, CDR1 is MNHEY, CDR2 SVGAGI. Trimming took 2 bases from V and 3 from J, leaving 14 bases between them. The CDR3 runs 15 residues. Per the study methods: In the immunoSEQ data, sequences were junction-only and lacked quality scores, so filtering differed. Sequencing was performed with immunoSEQ multiplex PCR; in TCRdb, only in-frame clones are kept and a portion is missing. V and J calls and clone size are copied from that table; D and trimming were computed from the DNA. The data hold about 1.1 million clones, with roughly 77% observed a single time. This TCR came from a man younger than 35 in good health. Some clones in this sample may be carry-over from other donors' samples. Sample: memory CD4+ T cells from PBMCs. Regarding subset: CD45RA-negative fraction. V is TRBV6-5 and J is TRBJ2-7; D unresolved. CDR3 protein: CASSYTLDGNYEQYF. CDR3 DNA: TGTGCCAGCAGTTACACCCTAGACGGAAACTACGAGCAGTACTTC.